This is a list of T cell receptor beta chains from one sample in a study of T cell responses to AZD1222 COVID-19 vaccine. Profiled with immunoSEQ multiplex PCR; TCRdb holds only in-frame clones, not every one. The data show some 150,000 clones, approximately 93% seen once. This sample comprised peripheral blood, obtained on day 0 of AZD1222 vaccination. The receptors shown here come from an adult in good health. CDR3s include the opening cysteine and the closing phenylalanine or tryptophan. The D gene is left open where the match is weak. Clone size appears in some rows only: once, few, many, or a class for an expanded clone.

cdr3_aa	cdr3_nt	clone_size	d_call	j_call	v_call
CASSLVGAPYEQYF	TGCGCCAGCAGCTTGGTAGGGGCCCCCTACGAGCAGTACTTC	.	.	TRBJ2-7	TRBV5-1
CAWTTGGGTEAFF	TGTGCCTGGACCACCGGGGGAGGGACTGAAGCTTTCTTT	.	.	TRBJ1-1	TRBV30
CASSFFQATDTQYF	TGCGCCAGCAGCTTCTTCCAGGCCACAGATACGCAGTATTTT	.	.	TRBJ2-3	TRBV5-1
CASSSGTGVETQYF	TGTGCCAGCAGCAGCGGAACGGGGGTTGAGACCCAGTACTTC	.	.	TRBJ2-5	TRBV2
CASSYTSTSYEQYF	TGTGCCAGCAGTTATACCTCCACCTCCTACGAGCAGTACTTC	.	.	TRBJ2-7	TRBV6-6
CASSLRSTGNTIYF	TGTGCCAGTAGTCTTAGGAGTACTGGAAACACCATATATTTT	.	.	TRBJ1-3	TRBV19
CASSREPTGEGKLFF	TGTGCCAGCAGTCGAGAACCCACAGGGGAGGGAAAACTGTTTTTT	.	TRBD1	TRBJ1-4	TRBV6-5
CASSPFLGGDSPLHF	TGTGCCAGCAGCCCCTTTCTCGGGGGGGATTCACCCCTCCACTTT	few	.	TRBJ1-6	TRBV7-9
CASSPPRGARYTEAFF	TGTGCCAGCTCACCTCCGAGGGGGGCACGTTACACTGAAGCTTTCTTT	.	.	TRBJ1-1	TRBV18
CASSWDRGYEKLFF	TGTGCCAGCAGCTGGGACAGGGGGTATGAAAAACTGTTTTTT	.	TRBD1	TRBJ1-4	TRBV7-2
CASSSGGFNTEAFF	TGTGCCAGCAGTTCAGGGGGTTTCAACACTGAAGCTTTCTTT	.	TRBD1	TRBJ1-1	TRBV6-2/TRBV6-3
CASSLEGTRSYNSPLHF	TGCGCCAGCAGCCTGGAAGGGACACGCTCCTATAATTCACCCCTCCACTTT	.	.	TRBJ1-6	TRBV4-1
CAISESTPHQETQYF	TGTGCCATCAGTGAGTCGACCCCCCACCAAGAGACCCAGTACTTC	.	.	TRBJ2-5	TRBV10-3
CASSAGLGSGYTF	TGTGCCAGCTCCGCAGGCCTGGGATCTGGCTACACCTTC	few	.	TRBJ1-2	TRBV12-3/TRBV12-4
CASSLTAPMNTEAFF	TGTGCCAGCAGTTTAACAGCCCCGATGAACACTGAAGCTTTCTTT	.	.	TRBJ1-1	TRBV28
CASSPGTGRDQPQHF	TGTGCCAGCTCACCCGGGACAGGAAGGGATCAGCCCCAGCATTTT	.	TRBD1	TRBJ1-5	TRBV18
CAISRTAEQFF	TGTGCCATCAGTAGGACTGCCGAGCAGTTCTTC	few	.	TRBJ2-1	TRBV10-3
CASTWDRGGNQPQHF	TGTGCCAGTACCTGGGACAGGGGAGGAAATCAGCCCCAGCATTTT	.	TRBD1	TRBJ1-5	TRBV19
CASSDVAGGLTDTQYF	TGTGCCAGCAGTGATGTAGCGGGGGGACTAACAGATACGCAGTATTTT	.	TRBD2	TRBJ2-3	TRBV25-1
CARTLQGDTEAFF	TGTGCCCGGACACTGCAGGGGGACACTGAAGCTTTCTTT	.	TRBD1	TRBJ1-1	TRBV30
CASSMGTGISYEQYF	TGTGCCAGTAGTATGGGGACAGGGATTTCCTACGAGCAGTACTTC	once	TRBD1	TRBJ2-7	TRBV19
CASSPLTSGQETQYF	TGTGCCAGCAGCCCACTGACTAGCGGCCAAGAGACCCAGTACTTC	.	TRBD2	TRBJ2-5	TRBV7-9
CASSFGREPQHF	TGTGCCAGCAGCTTTGGGAGGGAGCCCCAGCATTTT	.	.	TRBJ1-5	TRBV7-9
CSVTRGSNTEAFF	TGCAGCGTTACAAGGGGATCGAACACTGAAGCTTTCTTT	.	.	TRBJ1-1	TRBV29-1
CASSQGGQPNYNEQFF	TGCGCCAGCAGCCAAGGGGGTCAGCCGAACTACAATGAGCAGTTCTTC	.	.	TRBJ2-1	TRBV4-1
CASSQAERGSFYGYTF	TGTGCCAGCAGCCAGGCTGAACGGGGTAGCTTCTATGGCTACACCTTC	.	.	TRBJ1-2	TRBV3-1/TRBV3-2
CASSYGSGAENEQFF	TGTGCCAGCAGTTATGGATCGGGAGCTGAGAATGAGCAGTTCTTC	.	.	TRBJ2-1	TRBV6-5
CASRPMVGTEAFF	TGTGCCAGCAGACCCATGGTCGGGACTGAAGCTTTCTTT	.	.	TRBJ1-1	TRBV6-5
CASSLPEPSGNTIYF	TGCGCCAGCAGCTTGCCAGAACCCTCTGGAAACACCATATATTTT	.	.	TRBJ1-3	TRBV5-1
CASSEVNSNQPQHF	TGTGCCAGCAGTGAAGTGAATAGCAATCAGCCCCAGCATTTT	.	.	TRBJ1-5	TRBV6-1
CASSEGATTDTQYF	TGTGCCAGCAGTGAAGGGGCAACCACAGATACGCAGTATTTT	.	.	TRBJ2-3	TRBV2
CAISAGQGSNEQYF	TGTGCCATCAGTGCGGGACAGGGGTCCAACGAGCAGTACTTC	.	TRBD1	TRBJ2-7	TRBV10-3
CALDRGQGTEAFF	TGTGCCTTAGACAGGGGCCAAGGGACTGAAGCTTTCTTT	.	TRBD1	TRBJ1-1	TRBV30
CASSPPLRAIYNEQFF	TGTGCCAGCTCACCCCCCCTCCGGGCAATCTACAATGAGCAGTTCTTC	.	.	TRBJ2-1	TRBV18
CASSHDGNTEAFF	TGTGCCAGTAGTCACGACGGGAACACTGAAGCTTTCTTT	once	.	TRBJ1-1	TRBV19
CASSFWSGSNEKLFF	TGTGCCAGCAGTTTCTGGTCCGGATCTAATGAAAAACTGTTTTTT	.	.	TRBJ1-4	TRBV27
CAIMDPGGRYEQYF	TGTGCCATCATGGACCCAGGGGGAAGGTACGAGCAGTACTTC	.	TRBD1	TRBJ2-7	TRBV10-3
CASSVERDSTDTQYF	TGTGCCAGCAGTGTAGAGCGGGACTCCACAGATACGCAGTATTTT	.	TRBD2	TRBJ2-3	TRBV2
CASSAWDSNQPQHF	TGTGCCAGTAGTGCGTGGGATAGCAATCAGCCCCAGCATTTT	.	.	TRBJ1-5	TRBV19